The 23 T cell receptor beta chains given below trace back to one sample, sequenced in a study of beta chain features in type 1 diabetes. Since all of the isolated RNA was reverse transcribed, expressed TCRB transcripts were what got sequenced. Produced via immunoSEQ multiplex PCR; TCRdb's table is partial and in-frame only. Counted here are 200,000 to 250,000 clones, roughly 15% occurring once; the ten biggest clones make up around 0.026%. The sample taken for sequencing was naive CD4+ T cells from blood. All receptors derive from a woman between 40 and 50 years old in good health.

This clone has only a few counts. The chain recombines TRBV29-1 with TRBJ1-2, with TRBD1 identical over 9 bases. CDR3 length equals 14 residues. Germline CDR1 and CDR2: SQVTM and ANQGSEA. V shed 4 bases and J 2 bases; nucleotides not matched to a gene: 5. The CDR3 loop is CSVGRGTGNYGYTF. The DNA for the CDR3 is TGCAGCGTTGGAAGGGGGACAGGGAACTATGGCTACACCTTC. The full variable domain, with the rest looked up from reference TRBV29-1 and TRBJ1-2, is SAVISQKPSRDICQRGTSLTIQCQVDSQVTMMFWYRQQPGQSLTLIATANQGSEATYESGFVIDKFPISRPNLTFSTLTVSNMSPEDSSIYLCSVGRGTGNYGYTFGSGTRLTVV.

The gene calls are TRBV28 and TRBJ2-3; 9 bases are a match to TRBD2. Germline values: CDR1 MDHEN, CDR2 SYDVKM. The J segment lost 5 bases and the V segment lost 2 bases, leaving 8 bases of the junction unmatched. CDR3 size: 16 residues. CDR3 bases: TGTGCCAGCAGTTTAGGCCAGCGGGGGGCAGGAGATACGCAGTATTTT. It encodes CASSLGQRGAGDTQYF.

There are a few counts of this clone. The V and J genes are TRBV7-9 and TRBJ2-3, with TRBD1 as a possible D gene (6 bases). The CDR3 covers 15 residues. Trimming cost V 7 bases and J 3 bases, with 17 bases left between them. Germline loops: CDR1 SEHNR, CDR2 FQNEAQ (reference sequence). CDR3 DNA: TGTGCCAGCACCTCGGACAGAGTTGGTACAGATACGCAGTATTTT. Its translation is CASTSDRVGTDTQYF.

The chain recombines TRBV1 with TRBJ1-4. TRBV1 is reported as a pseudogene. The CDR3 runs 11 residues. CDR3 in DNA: TGCACCAGCAGCCTCGTCCGGAGACTGTTTTTT. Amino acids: CTSSLVRRLFF.

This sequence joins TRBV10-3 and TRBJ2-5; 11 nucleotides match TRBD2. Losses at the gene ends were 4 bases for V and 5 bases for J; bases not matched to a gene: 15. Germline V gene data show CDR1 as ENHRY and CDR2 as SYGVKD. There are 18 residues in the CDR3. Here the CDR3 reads CAISGGSLSGGAWETQYF. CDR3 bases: TGTGCCATCAGTGGTGGGAGCCTTAGCGGGGGGGCCTGGGAGACCCAGTACTTC.

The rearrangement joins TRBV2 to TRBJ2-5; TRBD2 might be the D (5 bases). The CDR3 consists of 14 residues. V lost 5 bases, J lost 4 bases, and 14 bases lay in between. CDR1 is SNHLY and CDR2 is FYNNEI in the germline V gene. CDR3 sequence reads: CASSSRVGGETQYF. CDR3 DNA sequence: TGTGCCAGCAGTTCTAGGGTTGGAGGAGAGACCCAGTACTTC.

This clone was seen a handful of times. CDR3 sequence: CSVGTKTGELFF. DNA of the CDR3: TGCAGCGTCGGGACTAAGACCGGGGAGCTGTTTTTT. This chain joins TRBV29-1 and TRBJ2-2; TRBD2 aligns across 7 bases. The J segment lost 5 bases and the V segment lost 6 bases, leaving 3 bases of the junction unmatched. From germline, CDR1 is SQVTM and CDR2 ANQGSEA. This CDR3 comprises 12 residues.

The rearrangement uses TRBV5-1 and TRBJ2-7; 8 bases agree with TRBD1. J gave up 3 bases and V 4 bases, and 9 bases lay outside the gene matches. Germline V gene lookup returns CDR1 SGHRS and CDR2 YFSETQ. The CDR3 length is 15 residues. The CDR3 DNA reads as TGCGCCAGCAGCCCCCAGACAGGGGTTCTCTACGAGCAGTACTTC. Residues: CASSPQTGVLYEQYF. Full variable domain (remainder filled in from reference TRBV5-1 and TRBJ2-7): KAGVTQTPRYLIKTRGQQVTLSCSPISGHRSVSWYQQTPGQGLQFLFEYFSETQRNKGNFPGRFSGRQFSNSRSEMNVSTLELGDSALYLCASSPQTGVLYEQYFGPGTRLTVT.

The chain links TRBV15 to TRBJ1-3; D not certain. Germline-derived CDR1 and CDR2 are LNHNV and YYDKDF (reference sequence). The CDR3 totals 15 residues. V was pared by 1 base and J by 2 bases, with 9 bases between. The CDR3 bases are TGTGCCACCAGCAGAGTAAGAGAGACTGGAAACACCATATATTTT. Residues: CATSRVRETGNTIYF.

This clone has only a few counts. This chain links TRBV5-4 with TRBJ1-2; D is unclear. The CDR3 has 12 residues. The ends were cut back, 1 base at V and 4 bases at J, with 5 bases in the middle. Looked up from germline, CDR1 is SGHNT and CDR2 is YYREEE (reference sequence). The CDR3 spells CASSLSSYGYTF. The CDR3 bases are TGTGCCAGCAGCTTGTCTTCCTATGGCTACACCTTC.

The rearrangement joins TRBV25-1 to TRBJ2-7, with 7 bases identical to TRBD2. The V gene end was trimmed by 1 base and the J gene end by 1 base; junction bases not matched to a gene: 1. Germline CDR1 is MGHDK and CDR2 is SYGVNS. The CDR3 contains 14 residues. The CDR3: CASSEWGGSYEQYF. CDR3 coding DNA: TGTGCCAGCAGTGAATGGGGGGGTTCCTACGAGCAGTACTTC.

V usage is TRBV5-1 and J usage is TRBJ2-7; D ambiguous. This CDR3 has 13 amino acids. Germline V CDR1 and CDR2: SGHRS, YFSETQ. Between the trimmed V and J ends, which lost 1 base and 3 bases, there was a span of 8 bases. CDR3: CASSLPTDYEQYF. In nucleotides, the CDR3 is TGCGCCAGCAGCTTGCCTACTGACTACGAGCAGTACTTC. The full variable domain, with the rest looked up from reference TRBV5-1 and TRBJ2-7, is KAGVTQTPRYLIKTRGQQVTLSCSPISGHRSVSWYQQTPGQGLQFLFEYFSETQRNKGNFPGRFSGRQFSNSRSEMNVSTLELGDSALYLCASSLPTDYEQYFGPGTRLTVT.

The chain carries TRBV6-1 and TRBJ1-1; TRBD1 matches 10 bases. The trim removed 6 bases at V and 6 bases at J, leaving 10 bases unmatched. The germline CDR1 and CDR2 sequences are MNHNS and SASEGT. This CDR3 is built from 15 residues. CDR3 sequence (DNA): TGTGCCAGCAGCGCAACCGGGACAGGGGCGGCTGAAGCTTTCTTT. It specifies CASSATGTGAAEAFF.

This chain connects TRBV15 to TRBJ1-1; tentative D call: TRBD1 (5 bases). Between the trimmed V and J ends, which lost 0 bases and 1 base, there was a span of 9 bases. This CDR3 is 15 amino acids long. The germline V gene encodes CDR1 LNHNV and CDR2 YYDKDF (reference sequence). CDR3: CATSRDLGGNTEAFF. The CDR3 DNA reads TGTGCCACCAGCAGAGATTTGGGGGGGAACACTGAAGCTTTCTTT.

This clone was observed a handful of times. The CDR3 is CASSPPRGLNYGYTF. CDR3 nucleotide sequence: TGTGCCAGCTCACCACCGCGGGGACTCAACTATGGCTACACCTTC. The chain uses TRBV18 and TRBJ1-2; perhaps TRBD1 as D (5 bases). V dropped 0 bases and J dropped 2 bases, with 10 bases sitting between them. The CDR3 covers 15 residues. Germline lookup yields CDR1 KGHSH and CDR2 LQKENI.

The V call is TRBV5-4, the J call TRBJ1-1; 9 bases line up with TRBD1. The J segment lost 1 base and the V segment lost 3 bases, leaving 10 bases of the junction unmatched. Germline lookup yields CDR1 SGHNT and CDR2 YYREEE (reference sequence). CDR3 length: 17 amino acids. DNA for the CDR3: TGTGCCAGCAGCTCCGGACAGGGGAGAATTCGGAACACTGAAGCTTTCTTT. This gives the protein CASSSGQGRIRNTEAFF.

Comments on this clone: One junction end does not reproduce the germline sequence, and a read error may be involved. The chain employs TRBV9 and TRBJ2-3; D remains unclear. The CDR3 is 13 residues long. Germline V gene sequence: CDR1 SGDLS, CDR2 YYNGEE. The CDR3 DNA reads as TGTGCCAGCAATGATGATAGCAGAGATACGCAGTATTTT. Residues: CASNDDSRDTQYF.

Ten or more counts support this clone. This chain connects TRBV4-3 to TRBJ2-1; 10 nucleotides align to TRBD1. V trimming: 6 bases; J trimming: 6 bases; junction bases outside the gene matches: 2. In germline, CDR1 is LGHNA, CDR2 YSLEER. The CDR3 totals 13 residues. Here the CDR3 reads CASRRTGGNEQFF. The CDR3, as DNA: TGCGCCAGCAGGCGGACAGGGGGCAATGAGCAGTTCTTC.

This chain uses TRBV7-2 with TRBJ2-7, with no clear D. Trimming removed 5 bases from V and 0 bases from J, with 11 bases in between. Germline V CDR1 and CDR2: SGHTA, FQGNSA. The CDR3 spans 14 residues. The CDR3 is CASSPEEYSYEQYF. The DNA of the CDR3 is TGTGCCAGCAGCCCCGAGGAGTACTCCTACGAGCAGTACTTC.

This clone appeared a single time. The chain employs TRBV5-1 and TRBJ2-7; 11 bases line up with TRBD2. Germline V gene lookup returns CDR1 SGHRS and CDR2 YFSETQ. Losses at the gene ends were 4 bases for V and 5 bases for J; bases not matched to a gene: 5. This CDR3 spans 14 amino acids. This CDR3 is CASSPGTSGHEQYF. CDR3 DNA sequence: TGCGCCAGCAGCCCCGGGACTAGCGGCCACGAGCAGTACTTC.

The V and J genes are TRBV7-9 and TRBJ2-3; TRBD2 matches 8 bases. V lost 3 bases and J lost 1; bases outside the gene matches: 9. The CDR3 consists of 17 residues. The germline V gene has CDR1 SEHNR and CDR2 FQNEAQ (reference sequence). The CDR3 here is CASSFSGGSGRTDTQYF. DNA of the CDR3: TGTGCCAGCAGCTTCAGCGGGGGTAGCGGGCGCACAGATACGCAGTATTTT.

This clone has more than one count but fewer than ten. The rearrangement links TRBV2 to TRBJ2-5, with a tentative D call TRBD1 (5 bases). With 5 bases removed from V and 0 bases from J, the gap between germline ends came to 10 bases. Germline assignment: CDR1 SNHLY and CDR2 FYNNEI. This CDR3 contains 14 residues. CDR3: CASSRQRYQETQYF. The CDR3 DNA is TGTGCCAGCAGTCGACAGAGGTACCAAGAGACCCAGTACTTC. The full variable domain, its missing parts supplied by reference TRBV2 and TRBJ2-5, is EPEVTQTPSHQVTQMGQEVILRCVPISNHLYFYWYRQILGQKVEFLVSFYNNEISEKSEIFDDQFSVERPDGSNFTLKIRSTKLEDSAMYFCASSRQRYQETQYFGPGTRLLVL.

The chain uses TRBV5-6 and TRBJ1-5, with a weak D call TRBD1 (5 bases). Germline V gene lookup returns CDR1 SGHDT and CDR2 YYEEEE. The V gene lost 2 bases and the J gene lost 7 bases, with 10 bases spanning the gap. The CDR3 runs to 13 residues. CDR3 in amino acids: CASSFGGDQPQHF. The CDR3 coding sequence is TGTGCCAGCAGCTTCGGGGGAGACCAGCCCCAGCATTTT.